This T cell receptor (beta chain) stems from a study of cytomegalovirus exposure and HLA in healthy donors. The CDR3 loop spans 18 amino acids. V trimming: 4 bases; J trimming: 5 bases; junction bases outside the gene matches: 14. From germline, CDR1 is SGDLS and CDR2 YYNGEE. A word on this clone: Its antigen remains unidentified.

Study conclusions and caveats: Productive status was seen about 90% or about 30% of the time for most TCR beta V segments in an earlier analysis. Cytomegalovirus-associated status was assigned to about 170 TCR beta chains. TCR beta V- and J-gene trimming, according to a later analysis, was linked to a missense DCLRE1C variant. The authors considered a cluster of highly shared sequence variants likely to be a sequencing artifact.

13 Jbeta primers and 60 Vbeta primers were used for the PCR. TCRdb's table, derived via immunoSEQ multiplex PCR, lists solely in-frame clones and lacks some. The table shows about 110,000 clones, with around 70% occurring only once. The TCR sequence derives from a woman aged 65 to 85 in good health and CMV-seropositive. The chain recombines TRBV9 with TRBJ2-5, with 13 bases matching TRBD2. Material for sequencing was PBMCs. CDR3 loop: CASSTPGLAGMRGETQYF. The CDR3 DNA is TGTGCCAGCAGCACGCCGGGACTAGCGGGGATGCGTGGGGAGACCCAGTACTTC.